This T cell receptor beta chain was captured in a study of cytomegalovirus exposure and HLA in healthy donors. Study context: Of the donors genotyped, some 400 in all, around 77% fell in the Caucasian-associated ancestry cluster. Regarding the study as a whole: Association of a missense DCLRE1C variant with TCR beta V- and J-gene trimming was reported in a later analysis.

The length of the CDR3 is 14 residues. Germline CDR1 and CDR2: LNHDA and SQIVND (reference sequence). The ends were cut back, 3 bases at V and 2 bases at J, with 8 bases in the middle. The PCR ran on 60 Vbeta and 13 Jbeta primers. Profiling relied on immunoSEQ multiplex PCR, and the TCRdb table lists in-frame clones only, not all of them. This sample yields 65,000 or so clones, of which around 77% are seen a single time; roughly 3.4% belongs to the top ten. Comments on this clone: The antigen remains undetermined.

The sequence was obtained from a woman aged 35 to 49 in good health and CMV-seropositive. V and J are TRBV19 and TRBJ2-1; tentative D call: TRBD2 (6 bases). The sample consisted of PBMCs. Written as DNA, the CDR3 is TGTGCCAGTAGTATGGGGGGTGCCTACAATGAGCAGTTCTTC. It codes for CASSMGGAYNEQFF.